This TCR beta chain was observed in a study of shared clonotypes between healthy human individuals. Study-wide background: Serving as donors were two women and three men, whose ages spanned 18 to 49.

The repertoire was sequenced with immunoSEQ multiplex PCR; TCRdb's copy has only in-frame clones and lacks some. The sample gives 2 million to 2.5 million clones, approximately 93% of which show up once; 0.39% is in the top ten. Overall study results and limits: In four donors, around 5% of naive CD4 clonotypes appeared in common.

Comments on this clone: The antigen remains unidentified.

Germline CDR1 is LNHDA and CDR2 is SQIVND (reference sequence). There are 15 residues in the CDR3. V lost 6 bases and J lost 1, with 15 bases in between. The TCR originated in a young man in good health. Some clones in this sample may be carry-over from other donors' samples. The genes are TRBV19 and TRBJ1-1, with D perhaps TRBD1 (6 bases). Sequenced input: naive CD4+ T cells from PBMCs. Subset meaning: CD45RA+ positively selected. In DNA, the CDR3 is TGTGCCAGTAGGCAAGGGGGGATGACGAACACTGAAGCTTTCTTT. This codes for CASRQGGMTNTEAFF.